Listed below are T cell receptor beta chains from one sample, sequenced in a study of T cells in tumors after PD-1 blockade. Only in-frame clones appear in the TCRdb table, and some are missing; sequencing was by immunoSEQ multiplex PCR. The table includes approximately 3,700 clones, about 70% detected once. This specimen was tumor tissue, taken before anti-PD-1 treatment. The receptors shown here come from a human donor with basal cell carcinoma. The CDR3 runs from the conserved cysteine through the conserved F or W. A D gene is named only where the DNA matches it firmly. Size is stated for part of the rows, as once, few or many counts, or as a class when the clone is expanded.

V gene	D gene	J gene	clone size	CDR3 DNA	CDR3 protein
TRBV2	TRBD2	TRBJ2-4	-	TGTGCCAGCAGAGAATCGGGGGGGGCCAAAAACATTCAGTACTTC	CASRESGGAKNIQYF
TRBV5-1	-	TRBJ2-7	once	TGCGCCAGCAGCTTGGAAGTTGTAACCGAGCAGTACTTC	CASSLEVVTEQYF
TRBV5-5	-	TRBJ2-1	-	TGTGCCAGCAGCCCCGGGCCAAGCTCCTACAATGAGCAGTTCTTC	CASSPGPSSYNEQFF
TRBV7-9	-	TRBJ2-1	-	TGTGCCAGCAGCTTAGACGGCTTTGGGAATGAGCAGTTCTTC	CASSLDGFGNEQFF
TRBV28	TRBD1	TRBJ1-5	-	TGTGCCAGCCGGACAGGGGCCCGCCAAGGAAATCAGCCCCAGCATTTT	CASRTGARQGNQPQHF
TRBV30	TRBD2	TRBJ2-3	-	TGTGCCTGGAGTTGGACTAGCGAAGATACGCAGTATTTT	CAWSWTSEDTQYF
TRBV2	TRBD1	TRBJ2-6	-	TGTGCCAGCAGTCAACAGGGGCGGGGGGCCAACGTCCTGACTTTC	CASSQQGRGANVLTF
TRBV10-2	TRBD2	TRBJ2-1	-	TGCGCCAGCAAAAGTGGGACTAGCGGGAGCTCCTACAATGAGCAGTTCTTC	CASKSGTSGSSYNEQFF
TRBV7-3	TRBD2	TRBJ2-1	-	TGTGCCAGCAGCTTAGATAGCGGGGGCCACAATGAGCAGTTCTTC	CASSLDSGGHNEQFF
TRBV28	-	TRBJ1-2	-	TGTGCCAGCAGTTTGCCGGCCCAGGGGAATTATGGCTACACCTTC	CASSLPAQGNYGYTF
TRBV7-9	-	TRBJ2-1	-	TGTGCCAGCAGCGTGCCGGGACGTAGCTCCAATGAGCAGTTCTTC	CASSVPGRSSNEQFF
TRBV6-1	TRBD2	TRBJ2-1	-	TGTGCCAGCAGTGATCGGACTAGCTGGCATGAGCAGTTCTTC	CASSDRTSWHEQFF
TRBV6-5	TRBD1	TRBJ2-3	few	TGTGCCAGCATTACCGGGACAGGGGGCACAGATACGCAGTATTTT	CASITGTGGTDTQYF
TRBV7-9	-	TRBJ2-2	-	TGTGCCAGCGGGGGTGCACAGGTGGACACCGGGGAGCTGTTTTTT	CASGGAQVDTGELFF
TRBV6-1	-	TRBJ2-1	few	TGTGCCAGCAGACGGGACGACGCCAATGAGCAGTTCTTC	CASRRDDANEQFF
TRBV5-6	TRBD2	TRBJ2-7	-	TGTGCCAGCAGCTTGGTTAGCGGGAGGAGGAGGAACGAGCAGTACTTC	CASSLVSGRRRNEQYF
TRBV7-9	-	TRBJ2-7	few	TGTGCCAGCAGCTTAGCGTGGGACAAGAGCTACGAGCAGTACTTC	CASSLAWDKSYEQYF
TRBV19	-	TRBJ2-7	-	TGTGCCAGTAGTATCGGTACTAGTGCCTACGAGCAGTACTTC	CASSIGTSAYEQYF
TRBV29-1	-	TRBJ1-2	-	TGCAGCGTCACCCCGGGAGGGAATTTAGGTGGCTACACCTTC	CSVTPGGNLGGYTF
TRBV15	-	TRBJ1-6	-	TGTGCCACCAGCGGTAGGGGACACGATAATTCACCCCTCCACTTT	CATSGRGHDNSPLHF
TRBV28	TRBD2	TRBJ2-4	-	TGTGCCAGCAGTCCTCCGGGGGGAGACATAACTACCAGCCAAAACATTCAGTACTTC	CASSPPGGDITTSQNIQYF
TRBV7-2	TRBD1	TRBJ1-4	-	TGTGCCAGCAGCCAACAACCGGGACAGTTTAATGAAAAACTGTTTTTT	CASSQQPGQFNEKLFF
TRBV5-1	-	TRBJ2-3	-	TGCGCCAGCAGACCCGGCGTGGTTGTGGGAGACGCAGATACGCAGTATTTT	CASRPGVVVGDADTQYF
TRBV5-6	-	TRBJ1-2	-	TGTGCCAGCAACGCTTATGAGTTTCTTCATGGCTACACCTTC	CASNAYEFLHGYTF
TRBV3-1/TRBV3-2	TRBD1	TRBJ2-7	few	TGTGCCAGCAGCGCTAGGACAGGGACCTACGAGCAGTACTTC	CASSARTGTYEQYF
TRBV6-6	-	TRBJ1-1	-	TGTGCCAGCAGTTACTCGGGTCCAGGGAACACTGAAGCTTTCTTT	CASSYSGPGNTEAFF
TRBV29-1	-	TRBJ1-2	-	TGCAGCGTTGAAGATCGGGGAAGCTATGGCTACACCTTC	CSVEDRGSYGYTF
TRBV4-1	TRBD2	TRBJ2-1	-	TGCGCCAGCAGCCAAGGGGGTGTTTACCCGGGACTACCATTCAATGAGCAGTTCTTC	CASSQGGVYPGLPFNEQFF
TRBV29-1	-	TRBJ1-2	-	TGCAGCGTTTCTGTCAGCTATGGCTACACCTTC	CSVSVSYGYTF
TRBV24-1	TRBD1	TRBJ2-1	-	TGTGCCACCAGTGAGGGGGACAGGGTGTTGGATGAGCAGTTCTTC	CATSEGDRVLDEQFF
TRBV4-3	-	TRBJ1-2	-	TGCGTCAGCAGCCATCTAGGGGACTCCTACTATGGCTACACCTTC	CVSSHLGDSYYGYTF
TRBV15	-	TRBJ1-1	large	TGTGCCACCAGCAGAGATCGAGGAGGAGATGGAGCTTTCTTT	CATSRDRGGDGAFF